This record looks at one T cell receptor beta chain sequence and its context. These data are taken from a study of tumour-infiltrating T cells in Burkitt lymphoma. The protocol was immunoSEQ multiplex PCR, while the TCRdb copy is restricted to in-frame clones and leaves out a portion. The data contain 43,000 or so clones, roughly 30% of them singletons. This clonotype was sampled from a human donor with Burkitt lymphoma. Sequenced: tumor tissue.

The CDR3 sequence: CAIRDMGPFQETQYF. The DNA for the CDR3 is TGTGCCATCAGAGATATGGGACCTTTCCAAGAGACCCAGTACTTC. The chain combines TRBV10-3 with TRBJ2-5; tentatively, D is TRBD1 or TRBD2 (5 bases each). The germline V gene encodes CDR1 ENHRY and CDR2 SYGVKD. The CDR3 covers 15 residues. V was clipped by 6 bases and J by 1 base, with 15 bases between them.